Presented here are 16 T cell receptor beta chains from one specimen sequenced in a study of blood T cells in healthy people across ages. With a J-beta primer mix and a sample-barcoded 5' primer, a second PCR ran about 7 to 11 cycles. TCRdb ran MiXCR on the 5' RACE reads and lists one entry per CDR3 protein. This sample has hundreds of thousands of distinct CDR3 sequences, with around 48% found just once. What was sequenced was blood. These receptors were obtained from a man at least 80 years old in good health.

This clonotype was detected ten times or more. This chain links TRBV6-6 with TRBJ1-1; D not resolved. Germline CDR1 is MNHNY and CDR2 is SVGAGI (reference sequence). The CDR3 totals 12 residues. Trimming removed 6 bases at V and 5 bases at J, with 10 bases between. CDR3 sequence reads: CASSPGVTEAFF. The CDR3, as DNA: TGTGCCAGCAGCCCCGGGGTAACTGAAGCTTTCTTT.

A word on this clonotype: This may come from a read error, since a much larger clone is one base off. The V call is TRBV6-5, the J call TRBJ2-2, with 7 bases that match TRBD2. Germline CDR1 is MNHEY and CDR2 is SVGAGI. The length of the CDR3 is 16 residues. This chain's CDR3 is CASSYGTIQNTGEPFF. CDR3 bases: TGTGCCAGCAGTTACGGGACTATCCAGAACACCGGGGAGCCGTTTTTT.

The V and J genes are TRBV6-6 and TRBJ2-3, with D maybe TRBD2 (5 bases). The germline V and J ends were trimmed by 6 bases and 4 bases, with 11 bases remaining between them. Germline-derived CDR1 and CDR2 are MNHNY and SVGAGI (reference sequence). This CDR3 spans 13 amino acids. The CDR3 here is CASSQTRADTQYF. As DNA, the CDR3 is TGTGCCAGCAGCCAAACGAGGGCAGATACGCAGTATTTT.

As for this clonotype: A single base separates this from a much larger clone, so it may be a read error. The chain is built from TRBV6-5 and TRBJ2-3; perhaps TRBD1 as D (6 bases). CDR1 and CDR2 from the germline V gene are MNHEY and SVGAGI. V lost 4 bases to trimming and J lost 14 bases, with 16 bases between them. This CDR3 comprises 12 residues. CDR3 nucleotide sequence: TGTGCCAGCAGTTCACAGGGCCTCTCGCGGTATTTT. This translates into CASSSQGLSRYF.

This clonotype has just a few counts. V gene TRBV20-1 combines with J gene TRBJ2-1; D remains unclear. There are 14 residues in the CDR3. The V end was cut by 5 bases, the J end by 9 bases, with 20 bases between. The germline gives CDR1 DFQATT, CDR2 SNEGSKA (reference sequence). DNA of the CDR3: TGCAGTGCTCCAAGGTTGGGAAACCCCCGTGAGCAGTTCTTC. The encoded protein is CSAPRLGNPREQFF.

The chain couples TRBV20-1 to TRBJ2-7; 7 positions agree with TRBD1. The CDR3 contains 15 residues. The germline V gene encodes CDR1 DFQATT and CDR2 SNEGSKA (reference sequence). J was trimmed by 2 bases and V by 4 bases; bases with no gene match: 11. CDR3 bases: TGCAGTGCTACGACGGGACAGCCACCCCCCTACGAGCAGTACTTC. It is translated as CSATTGQPPPYEQYF.

This clonotype was recorded a few times. V and J are TRBV9 and TRBJ1-4; 7 bases map to TRBD1. CDR1 and CDR2 (germline): SGDLS, YYNGEE. CDR3 length: 15 residues. V was pared by 4 bases and J by 3 bases, with 6 bases of the junction left unmatched. CDR3 DNA sequence: TGTGCCAGCAGCTTCGCGGGACAGTCTAATGAAAAACTGTTTTTT. The encoded protein is CASSFAGQSNEKLFF.

This clonotype was counted between two and nine times. The chain employs TRBV7-2 and TRBJ2-3; 8 nucleotides agree with TRBD1. CDR3 length: 15 residues. Trimming at V came to 5 bases and at J to 2 bases, leaving 6 bases not matched to a gene. Per the germline V gene, CDR1 is SGHTA and CDR2 is FQGNSA. The CDR3 here is CASSLQGGYTDTQYF. The CDR3 nucleotides read TGTGCCAGCAGCCTACAGGGGGGTTACACAGATACGCAGTATTTT. Together with reference TRBV7-2 and TRBJ2-3, the CDR3 gives the full variable domain: GAGVSQSPSNKVTEKGKDVELRCDPISGHTALYWYRQSLGQGLEFLIYFQGNSAPDKSGLPSDRFSAERTGGSVSTLTIQRTQQEDSAVYLCASSLQGGYTDTQYFGPGTRLTVL.

The chain has TRBV24-1 and TRBJ2-3; D remains ambiguous. Germline assignment: CDR1 KGHDR and CDR2 SFDVKD. There are 13 residues in the CDR3. Trimming cost V 4 bases and J 6 bases, with 10 bases left between them. CDR3 amino acids: CATSESRRDTQYF. Written as DNA, the CDR3 is TGTGCCACCAGTGAGTCCCGAAGGGATACGCAGTATTTT.

About this clonotype itself: It may be a read error: a sequence one base away is much more abundant. The J gene is TRBJ2-1, the V gene TRBV6-5, with 11 bases aligning to TRBD2. The J call is uncertain, as TRBJ2-7 better fits the DNA end. The CDR3 has 16 amino acids. Germline V lookup: CDR1 MNHEY, CDR2 SVGAGI. The CDR3 DNA is TGTGCCAGCAGTAATCTAGCGGGGGGCTCCTACAATGAGCAGTACTTC. It specifies CASSNLAGGSYNEQYF.

The V gene is TRBV20-1, the J gene TRBJ1-5; D gene ambiguous. CDR3 length equals 13 residues. Germline CDR1 is DFQATT and CDR2 is SNEGSKA (reference sequence). V lost 6 bases and J lost 4, with 13 bases in between. The DNA for the CDR3 is TGCAGTGCCCCACGGACGGGGAATCAGCCCCAGCATTTT. Protein product: CSAPRTGNQPQHF.

In its sample, this clonotype was seen a few times. J is TRBJ2-7 and V is TRBV5-1, with 7 positions matching TRBD2. Germline lookup yields CDR1 SGHRS and CDR2 YFSETQ. V lost 4 bases, J lost 0 bases, and 10 bases stayed unmatched. The CDR3 loop spans 16 amino acids. The CDR3 nucleotides are TGCGCCAGCAGCCCCAAGCGAGGGGACTACTCCTACGAGCAGTACTTC. It translates to CASSPKRGDYSYEQYF.

About this clonotype: A junction boundary mismatches the germline segment, possibly from a read error. The chain joins TRBV27 to TRBJ1-2, with a tentative D call TRBD1 (5 bases). Germline values: CDR1 MNHEY, CDR2 SMNVEV (reference sequence). CDR3 length: 15 amino acids. CDR3 DNA sequence: TGTGCCGGCAGTTTAGTAGGGGATCGCAACTATGGCTACACCTTC. Protein: CAGSLVGDRNYGYTF.

V usage is TRBV28 and J usage is TRBJ2-5; maybe TRBD1 (5 bases). This CDR3 has 15 amino acids. The germline CDR1 and CDR2 sequences are MDHEN and SYDVKM. V shed 6 bases and J shed 2 bases, with 16 bases lying between them. The CDR3 region has the DNA TGTGCCAGCAGACCCCGCCCTGACAGACAAGAGACCCAGTACTTC. Protein: CASRPRPDRQETQYF. The entire variable domain, with the rest obtained from reference TRBV28 and TRBJ2-5, is as follows: DVKVTQSSRYLVKRTGEKVFLECVQDMDHENMFWYRQDPGLGLRLIYFSYDVKMKEKGDIPEGYSVSREKKERFSLILESASTNQTSMYLCASRPRPDRQETQYFGPGTRLLVL.

This clonotype appeared once. The chain recombines TRBV5-5 with TRBJ2-1, with D perhaps TRBD2 (5 bases). CDR3 length: 15 residues. Per germline, CDR1 SGHKS and CDR2 YYEKEE (reference sequence). Trimming took off 0 bases at V and 6 bases at J, with 13 bases between the two ends. CDR3 nucleotides: TGTGCCAGCAGCTTGGGGCGGGTAGTAAGCAATGAGCAGTTCTTC. The encoded protein is CASSLGRVVSNEQFF.

The gene calls are TRBV7-2 and TRBJ2-7; TRBD2 matches at 10 bases. Germline V gene sequence: CDR1 SGHTA, CDR2 FQGNSA. CDR3 length: 15 residues. The V and J ends lost 1 base and 5 bases, in that order; junction bases with no gene match: 5. The CDR3 is CASSLDSSGSDEQYF. CDR3 DNA sequence: TGTGCCAGCAGCTTAGATTCTAGCGGGAGCGACGAGCAGTACTTC.